This T cell receptor beta chain was sequenced in a study of post-analysis software for immune sequencing data. The TCR beta cDNA libraries contained unique molecular identifiers. When about 0.9 to 11 million T cells were used, they gave around 500,000 cDNA molecules. TCRdb re-called the PCR reads with MiXCR, one entry per CDR3 protein. The sample consists of 800,000 to 950,000 distinct CDR3 sequences, roughly 58% of them appearing once. V lost 5 bases to trimming and J lost 7 bases, with 12 bases between them. CDR1 is SEHNR, CDR2 FQNEAQ, per germline (reference sequence). This CDR3 has 13 amino acids. As concerns this clonotype: Its antigen remains unknown.

Study observations and caveats: F-measure co-clustering was strong for batch-matched samples. Among four to six TRBV segments more frequent in patients than controls were TRBV5-6, TRBV5-1 and TRBV20-1.

This TCR was recovered from a girl between 5 and 17 years old with multiple sclerosis. Sequences were obtained from blood. This sequence joins TRBV7-9 and TRBJ1-5; D remains unclear. The CDR3 DNA reads TGTGCCAGCAGCGCAGAGATGCGGCAGCCCCAGCATTTT. This codes for CASSAEMRQPQHF.